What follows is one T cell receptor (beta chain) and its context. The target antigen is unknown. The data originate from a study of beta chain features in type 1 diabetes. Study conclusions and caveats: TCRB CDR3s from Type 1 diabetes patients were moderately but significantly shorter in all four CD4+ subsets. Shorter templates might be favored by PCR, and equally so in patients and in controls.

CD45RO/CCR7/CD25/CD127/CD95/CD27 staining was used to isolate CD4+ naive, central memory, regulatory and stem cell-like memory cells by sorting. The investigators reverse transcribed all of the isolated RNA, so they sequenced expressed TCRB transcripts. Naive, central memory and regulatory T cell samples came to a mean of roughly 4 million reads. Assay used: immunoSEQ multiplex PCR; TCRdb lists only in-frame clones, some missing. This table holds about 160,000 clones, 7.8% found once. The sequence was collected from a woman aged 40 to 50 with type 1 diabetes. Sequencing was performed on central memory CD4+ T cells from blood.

The CDR3 DNA is TGTGCCAGCACCCGTCCAGGGGCACTTAGCACAGATACGCAGTATTTT. Translated: CASTRPGALSTDTQYF. The chain combines TRBV25-1 with TRBJ2-3, with D possibly TRBD1 on 6 matching bases. This CDR3 spans 16 amino acids. The germline CDR1 and CDR2 sequences are MGHDK and SYGVNS. V gave up 7 bases and J gave up 0 bases, with 17 bases separating them.